This is a list of T cell receptor beta chains from one sample in a study of blood T cell repertoires in COVID-19. TCRdb's copy holds only in-frame clones and misses some; the assay was immunoSEQ multiplex PCR. The table lists about 300,000 clones, 80% to 95% of them singletons. The specimen was peripheral blood. The receptor source for this set is a woman aged 25 to 39 with COVID-19, enrolled during active disease. CDR3s leave out the opening cysteine and the closing phenylalanine or tryptophan. The order of the fields is CDR3 protein, clone size, V gene. The listing skips clone size in some rows; elsewhere it reads once, few, many or a size class.

CDR3: ASRLQETQY
size: -
V: TRBV5-1

CDR3: ASSERDRGLLGYT
size: -
V: TRBV9

CDR3: ASSFGNQPQH
size: few
V: TRBV11-2

CDR3: ASSAHLAAPVKQY
size: -
V: TRBV13

CDR3: ASSHDGGGTGKKPQH
size: few
V: TRBV4-1

CDR3: ASSSPGTSGRVRREAQY
size: -
V: TRBV7-2

CDR3: ASSQGAEQY
size: -
V: TRBV6-5

CDR3: ASAGGVGANVLT
size: few
V: TRBV19

CDR3: ASSPDRGYSPLH
size: -
V: TRBV27

CDR3: ASSMWGLGGSGANVLT
size: -
V: TRBV19

CDR3: ASSQDAGRSGNTIY
size: -
V: TRBV4-2

CDR3: ASSRIFDSSTSTDTQY
size: -
V: TRBV25-1

CDR3: ASSPRGGDNEKLF
size: -
V: TRBV18

CDR3: ASSLRGGRVGNEQF
size: -
V: TRBV27

CDR3: SVVRGGETQY
size: -
V: TRBV29-1

CDR3: ASSISGDTEAF
size: once
V: TRBV12-3/TRBV12-4

CDR3: ASNAGKSTDTQY
size: once
V: TRBV5-1

CDR3: ASTRDPTNKYEQY
size: -
V: TRBV7-2

CDR3: ASSLGTGGEQF
size: -
V: TRBV7-3

CDR3: ASSLFAGRVALDTDTQY
size: -
V: TRBV7-9

CDR3: SVTIGATGNQPQH
size: -
V: TRBV29-1

CDR3: ASSYKREGNEQF
size: -
V: TRBV6-6

CDR3: ASSQGLGGNTEAF
size: once
V: TRBV4-1

CDR3: ASSLDDRGGNTIY
size: -
V: TRBV7-6

CDR3: ASSPTTGSYEQY
size: -
V: TRBV11-2

CDR3: ASSSRTGTYEQY
size: -
V: TRBV9

CDR3: ASSDRGGPGELF
size: -
V: TRBV28

CDR3: ASSPGLAGGLTDTQY
size: -
V: TRBV5-1

CDR3: ASTHPGAGNTGELF
size: -
V: TRBV28

CDR3: ASSPGRGTDTQY
size: -
V: TRBV18

CDR3: ASSLGSGTDTQY
size: -
V: TRBV28

CDR3: ASSLVGHYEQY
size: -
V: TRBV7-2

CDR3: ASSLVGVDSYNEQF
size: -
V: TRBV5-6

CDR3: ASSLLAGGEQY
size: -
V: TRBV7-2

CDR3: ATSRDRGQSTEAF
size: -
V: TRBV15

CDR3: ASSPIDGGDIQY
size: -
V: TRBV7-9

CDR3: ASSMRSSGFSYEQY
size: -
V: TRBV19

CDR3: ASSYARGGETQY
size: -
V: TRBV6-6

CDR3: ASRSGPLGPGELF
size: -
V: TRBV28

CDR3: ASSTGTASYEQY
size: -
V: TRBV19

CDR3: ASSRTVSNQPQH
size: -
V: TRBV19

CDR3: ASSSGSYNEQF
size: -
V: TRBV6-5

CDR3: ASSTQGSGNTIY
size: -
V: TRBV19

CDR3: AISESGGTGAYEQY
size: -
V: TRBV10-3

CDR3: ASSTRTGGLNEKLF
size: -
V: TRBV19

CDR3: ASSQGLPVNTQY
size: -
V: TRBV3-1/TRBV3-2

CDR3: ASSGRQGANPSYEQY
size: -
V: TRBV2

CDR3: ASSLDEMGAYGYT
size: once
V: TRBV11-2

CDR3: ASSTPGLQDEQY
size: -
V: TRBV6-5

CDR3: ASSGPDRGAYEQY
size: -
V: TRBV9

CDR3: ASSMDRGGNTEAF
size: -
V: TRBV6-5

CDR3: ASSGTTGGTEAF
size: -
V: TRBV2

CDR3: ASIFRAGEQF
size: -
V: TRBV2